The 10 T cell receptor beta chains below all came from one sample that was sequenced in a study of cytomegalovirus exposure and HLA in healthy donors. A multiplex PCR was run with 60 Vbeta primers and 13 Jbeta primers. The method was immunoSEQ multiplex PCR; TCRdb's version includes in-frame clones alone and lacks a portion of them. The sample carries more than 110,000 clones, about 80% recorded once. Sequencing was done on a sample of PBMCs. Every receptor here comes from a male donor in good health and CMV-seronegative.

The rearrangement uses TRBV10-2 and TRBJ1-1; D remains unclear. Germline-derived CDR1 and CDR2 are WSHSY and SAAADI. This CDR3 is built from 15 residues. Trimming pared 6 bases from V and 0 bases from J, leaving 14 bases between. This chain's CDR3 is CASRPNIGVNTEAFF. The CDR3, as DNA: TGCGCCAGCAGACCCAACATAGGAGTGAACACTGAAGCTTTCTTT.

The chain combines TRBV2 with TRBJ2-3, with TRBD2 as a possible D gene (5 bases). Looked up from germline, CDR1 is SNHLY and CDR2 is FYNNEI. The V gene lost 6 bases and the J gene lost 4 bases, with 11 bases spanning the gap. This CDR3 comprises 13 residues. The CDR3 DNA is TGTGCCAGCAGGGACGGGGTTCCAGATACGCAGTATTTT. It specifies CASRDGVPDTQYF.

The chain carries TRBV13 and TRBJ2-4, with D tentatively TRBD1 (6 bases). CDR1 and CDR2 from the germline V gene are PRHDT and FYEKMQ (reference sequence). Trimming cost V 4 bases and J 0 bases, with 13 bases left between them. This CDR3 spans 16 amino acids. CDR3 sequence reads: CASSSNDRRAKNIQYF. Written as DNA, the CDR3 is TGTGCCAGCAGCTCGAATGACAGGAGAGCCAAAAACATTCAGTACTTC.

The genes are TRBV2 and TRBJ2-3; 7 nucleotides line up with TRBD2. With 9 bases clipped from V and 2 bases from J, the junction kept 5 bases outside the gene matches. Germline V gene lookup returns CDR1 SNHLY and CDR2 FYNNEI. CDR3 size: 13 residues. DNA of the CDR3: TGTGCCAGTTCCGGGACTATCACAGATACGCAGTATTTT. This gives the protein CASSGTITDTQYF.

The chain is built from TRBV10-2 and TRBJ1-1; D remains unclear. V was shortened by 6 bases and J by 0 bases, with 8 bases between the two germline ends. The CDR3 is made up of 13 amino acids. CDR1 is WSHSY, CDR2 SAAADI, per germline. The CDR3 DNA is TGCGCCAGCAGCGGGAATGTGAACACTGAAGCTTTCTTT. Translation: CASSGNVNTEAFF.

This rearrangement joins TRBV19 to TRBJ2-7; maybe TRBD2 (5 bases). This CDR3 region has 13 residues. The V end was cut by 2 bases, the J end by 4 bases, with 9 bases between. The germline V gene has CDR1 LNHDA and CDR2 SQIVND (reference sequence). Here the CDR3 DNA reads TGTGCCAGTAGTATAACGAGGGCTTACGAGCAGTACTTC. Translated: CASSITRAYEQYF.

Details on this clone: Its ends do not fully match the called genes, so a read error is possible. CDR3 protein: CASSQGTDGYEQYF. CDR3 sequence (DNA): TGTGCTAGCAGCCAAGGGACAGACGGCTACGAGCAGTACTTC. This rearrangement joins TRBV7-7 to TRBJ2-7; 7 bases line up with TRBD1. The CDR3 consists of 14 residues. Germline CDR1 and CDR2: SSHAT and FNYEAQ (reference sequence).

V is TRBV19 and J is TRBJ2-4; weak D call: TRBD2 (6 bases). CDR3 length: 13 amino acids. V dropped 7 bases and J dropped 8 bases, with 15 bases sitting between them. Germline CDR1 LNHDA, CDR2 SQIVND (reference sequence). The CDR3 DNA reads as TGTGCCAGTAATAATCGCAGGAGGGACATTCAGTACTTC. Amino acids: CASNNRRRDIQYF.

The chain joins TRBV4-1 to TRBJ1-1, with 9 bases that match TRBD1. CDR1 is MGHRA and CDR2 is YSYEKL in the germline V gene. The length of the CDR3 is 14 residues. The V and J ends lost 3 bases and 5 bases, in that order; junction bases with no gene match: 4. CDR3 sequence (DNA): TGCGCCAGCAGCCAGGACAGGGGTAGGACTGAAGCTTTCTTT. Protein sequence: CASSQDRGRTEAFF.

The genes are TRBV2 and TRBJ2-7; TRBD2 matches at 12 bases. CDR3 length: 15 residues. In germline, CDR1 is SNHLY, CDR2 FYNNEI. Losses at the gene ends were 6 bases for V and 0 bases for J; bases not matched to a gene: 3. CDR3 in amino acids: CASSVTSGGSYEQYF. CDR3 DNA sequence: TGTGCCAGCAGCGTGACTAGCGGGGGCTCCTACGAGCAGTACTTC.